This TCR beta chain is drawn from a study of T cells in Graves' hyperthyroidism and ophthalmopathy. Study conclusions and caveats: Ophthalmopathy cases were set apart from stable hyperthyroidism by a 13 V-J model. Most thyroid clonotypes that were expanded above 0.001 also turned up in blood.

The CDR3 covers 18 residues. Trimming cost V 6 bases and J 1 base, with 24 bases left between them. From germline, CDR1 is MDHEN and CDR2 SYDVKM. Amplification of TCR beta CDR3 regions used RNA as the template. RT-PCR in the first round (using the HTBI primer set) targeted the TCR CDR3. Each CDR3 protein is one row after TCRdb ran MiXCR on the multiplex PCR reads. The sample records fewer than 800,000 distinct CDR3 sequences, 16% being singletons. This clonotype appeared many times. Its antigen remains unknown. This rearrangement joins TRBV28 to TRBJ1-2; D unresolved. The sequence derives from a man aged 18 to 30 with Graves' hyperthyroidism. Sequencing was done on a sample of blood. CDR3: CASSPFRAGLDINYGYTF. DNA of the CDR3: TGTGCCAGCAGCCCCTTCCGGGCAGGACTAGATATTAACTATGGCTACACCTTC.